This T cell receptor beta chain was found in a study of breast tumors, draining lymph nodes, adjacent tissues. TCRdb processed the multiplex PCR reads anew with MiXCR; each CDR3 protein has one entry. The sample contains approximately 60,000 distinct CDR3 sequences, around three fifths of which appear only once. Germline lookup yields CDR1 SGHTA and CDR2 FQGNSA. The CDR3 covers 15 residues. The trim removed 5 bases at V and 5 bases at J, leaving 8 bases unmatched. The J gene is TRBJ2-5, the V gene TRBV7-2, with 10 positions matching TRBD2. Specimen: breast tumor tissue. This receptor was identified in a female donor with breast cancer. Some clones in this sample may be carry-over from other donors' samples. In DNA form, the CDR3 reads TGTGCCAGCAGCGAGAGCGGGAGGGCCTGGGAGACCCAGTACTTC. Its translation is CASSESGRAWETQYF.